This TCR beta chain came from a study of blood T cell repertoires in COVID-19. Trimming removed 1 base at V and 6 bases at J, with 6 bases between. CDR3 length: 12 amino acids. This clone was recorded only once. Using immunoSEQ multiplex PCR, the repertoire was profiled, and TCRdb retains in-frame clones only, with some absent. Of about 150,000 clones listed, approximately 91% are singletons. The V and J genes are TRBV12-3 or TRBV12-4 and TRBJ1-1; maybe TRBD1 (6 bases). Sequences were obtained from peripheral blood. The clonotype was recovered from a man in his fifties with acute or convalescent COVID-19. Here the CDR3 DNA reads TGTGCCAGCAGTTTAGGGGGGCCTGAAGCTTTCTTT. Amino acid sequence: CASSLGGPEAFF.